The 27 T cell receptor beta chains below all came from one sample that was sequenced in a study of glioma-infiltrating T cells. Amplification of TCR alpha and beta CDR3 regions from RNA used iRepertoire nested multiplex PCR. One entry per CDR3 protein, called by TCRdb with MiXCR from the multiplex PCR reads. Found here are 300,000 to 450,000 distinct CDR3 sequences, more than 35% of them singletons; the top ten hold 9.5% to 15%. The sequenced material came from glioma tissue, nonneoplastic brain tissue, or PBMCs (not recorded which). The source of these receptors is a human donor with low-grade glioma or glioblastoma, undergoing nonglioma brain surgery, or in good health (not recorded which).

This clonotype was seen only a few times. The chain couples TRBV20-1 to TRBJ2-2; 7 bases agree with TRBD2. The CDR3 totals 15 residues. The germline V gene encodes CDR1 DFQATT and CDR2 SNEGSKA (reference sequence). Losses at the gene ends were 0 bases for V and 5 bases for J; bases not matched to a gene: 6. DNA for the CDR3: TGCAGTGCTAGAGATAGGCGGGGGTCAACCGGGGAGCTGTTTTTT. Translating it yields CSARDRRGSTGELFF.

As concerns this clonotype: At one boundary the junction diverges from the germline segment, which might be a read error. CDR3 region: CASSYSSPGITEALF. The CDR3 DNA reads as TGTGCCAGCAGTTACTCGAGTCCGGGGATCACTGAAGCTCTCTTT. The chain employs TRBV6-2 or TRBV6-3 and TRBJ1-1; D gene ambiguous. Germline V gene sequence: CDR1 MNHEY, CDR2 SVGEGT. There are 15 residues in the CDR3.

The J gene is TRBJ2-5, the V gene TRBV4-1; D might be TRBD1 (6 bases). The germline V gene encodes CDR1 MGHRA and CDR2 YSYEKL. Trimming removed 4 bases at V and 5 bases at J, with 14 bases between. This CDR3 spans 14 amino acids. The CDR3 nucleotides read TGCGCCAGCAGCCGACAGGTGCCCCAGGAGACCCAGTACTTC. Encoded protein: CASSRQVPQETQYF.

This clonotype was counted at least ten times. V is TRBV6-4 and J is TRBJ1-2, with no clear D. Germline CDR1 and CDR2: MRHNA and SNTAGT. The CDR3 runs 12 residues. Trimming shortened V by 2 bases and J by 3 bases, and 4 bases separated the two germline ends. CDR3 region: CASSDGYYGYTF. The CDR3 DNA reads as TGTGCCAGCAGTGACGGTTACTATGGCTACACCTTC.

The chain has TRBV11-2 and TRBJ2-7; D perhaps matches TRBD1 (5 bases). Per germline, CDR1 SGHAT and CDR2 FQNNGV. CDR3 length equals 11 residues. Trimming left V 11 bases short and J 5 bases short, with 13 bases between. CDR3 coding DNA: TGTGCCCTTGGAAGGGGCAACGAGCAGTACTTC. Its translation: CALGRGNEQYF. The full variable domain, in which reference TRBV11-2 and TRBJ2-7 provide the parts outside the CDR3, is EAGVAQSPRYKIIEKRQSVAFWCNPISGHATLYWYQQILGQGPKLLIQFQNNGVVDDSQLPKDRFSAERLKGVDSTLKIQPAKLEDSAVYLCALGRGNEQYFGPGTRLTVT.

The table lists this clonotype with many counts. V gene TRBV7-8 combines with J gene TRBJ2-7; 8 bases map to TRBD2. The CDR3 runs 14 residues. V gave up 6 bases and J gave up 2 bases; unmatched junction bases: 6. Germline CDR1 SGHVS, CDR2 FQNEAQ. The CDR3 bases are TGTGCCAGCAGTTTGGGGACTAGTGCCTACGAGCAGTACTTC. Its protein product is CASSLGTSAYEQYF. The whole variable domain, remainder taken from reference TRBV7-8 and TRBJ2-7, is GAGVSQSPRYKVAKRGQDVALRCDPISGHVSLFWYQQALGQGPEFLTYFQNEAQLDKSGLPSDRFFAERPEGSVSTLKIQRTQQEDSAVYLCASSLGTSAYEQYFGPGTRLTVT.

V usage is TRBV5-6 and J usage is TRBJ2-3; D call uncertain. V shed 1 base and J shed 0 bases, with 6 bases lying between them. From germline, CDR1 is SGHDT and CDR2 YYEEEE. The CDR3 sequence is 14 residues long. The CDR3, as DNA: TGTGCCAGCAGCTTGTCACTGAGCACAGATACGCAGTATTTT. This gives the protein CASSLSLSTDTQYF.

Concerning this clonotype itself: A much larger clone lies one base from this, so it may be a read error. The chain employs TRBV28 and TRBJ2-1; D might be TRBD1 (6 bases). The V end lost 9 bases, the J end lost 2 bases, and 17 bases lay between the germline ends. This CDR3 is 15 amino acids long. Germline CDR1 is MDHEN and CDR2 is SYDVKM. CDR3 loop: CARRIRDIPYNEQFF. In nucleotides, the CDR3 is TGTGCCAGAAGAATCCGGGACATTCCCTACAATGAGCAGTTCTTC.

This clonotype was found many times. CDR3 nucleotide sequence: TGCAGCGGGGTACTAGCGACTACCTACGAGCAGTACTTC. As protein: CSGVLATTYEQYF. The chain joins TRBV20-1 to TRBJ2-7, with 7 positions matching TRBD2. In germline, CDR1 is DFQATT, CDR2 SNEGSKA (reference sequence). The CDR3 runs to 13 residues.

There are a few counts of this clonotype. This rearrangement joins TRBV7-6 to TRBJ2-5, with no clear D. Germline V gives CDR1 SGHVS, CDR2 FNYEAQ. V gave up 2 bases and J gave up 1 base, with 5 bases separating them. There are 13 residues in the CDR3. The CDR3 sequence: CASSLMGQETQYF. The CDR3, as DNA: TGTGCCAGCAGCTTAATGGGCCAAGAGACCCAGTACTTC.

The rearrangement uses TRBV5-1 and TRBJ2-3; 8 nucleotides agree with TRBD1. The CDR3 consists of 19 residues. CDR1 is SGHRS, CDR2 YFSETQ, per germline. The ends lost 4 bases at V and 3 bases at J; junction bases unmatched: 19. This CDR3 reads CASSPSGGAEEVGTDTQYF. In nucleotides, the CDR3 is TGCGCCAGCAGCCCCTCAGGGGGCGCGGAAGAAGTGGGGACAGATACGCAGTATTTT.

In its sample, this clonotype was seen many times. J is TRBJ2-1 and V is TRBV27, with 9 bases matching TRBD2. The germline V gene has CDR1 MNHEY and CDR2 SMNVEV (reference sequence). The CDR3 loop spans 18 amino acids. V gave up 6 bases and J gave up 8 bases; unmatched junction bases: 20. For the CDR3, the DNA is TGTGCCAGCAGCATTAGGAGAATAGCGGGAGTGTTAAACGATGAGCAGTTCTTC. Translated: CASSIRRIAGVLNDEQFF.

There are a few counts of this clonotype. The chain is built from TRBV27 and TRBJ1-2; D perhaps matches TRBD1 (5 bases). Germline assignment: CDR1 MNHEY and CDR2 SMNVEV (reference sequence). The V end was cut by 5 bases, the J end by 8 bases, with 12 bases between. This CDR3 contains 12 residues. The CDR3 reads CASSPGARGYTF. The CDR3 DNA sequence: TGTGCCAGCAGTCCTGGGGCTCGGGGCTACACCTTC.

Comments on this clonotype: This sequence may be a read error, since a much larger clone differs from it by one base. The chain links TRBV6-2 or TRBV6-3 to TRBJ2-5, with D perhaps assigned TRBD1 or TRBD2 (5 bases each). Trimming took off 7 bases at V and 5 bases at J, with 14 bases between the two ends. Germline lookup yields CDR1 MNHEY and CDR2 SVGEGT. The CDR3 is 13 residues long. The CDR3 here is CASTGGFRETQYF. Written as DNA, the CDR3 is TGTGCCAGCACTGGGGGATTTCGGGAGACCCAGTACTTC.

This clonotype was counted only a few times. Germline and junction disagree at one end, which may indicate a read error. This rearrangement joins TRBV20-1 to TRBJ2-1, with D unresolved. The CDR3 is 11 amino acids. The germline gives CDR1 DFQATT, CDR2 SNEGSKA (reference sequence). CDR3 nucleotide sequence: TGCAGTGCTGGAGACCGGGTTATGCAGTTCTTC. This encodes CSAGDRVMQFF.

This clonotype was counted only a few times. The rearrangement joins TRBV2 to TRBJ2-3; 7 bases align to TRBD1. The germline V gene has CDR1 SNHLY and CDR2 FYNNEI. Trimming took 7 bases from V and 0 from J; bases not matched to a gene: 7. This CDR3 region has 15 residues. This CDR3 reads CASNQGDSSTDTQYF. The CDR3 nucleotides are TGTGCCAGCAACCAGGGGGATTCTAGCACAGATACGCAGTATTTT.

In its sample, this clonotype was seen many times. The chain recombines TRBV28 with TRBJ2-3; 8 bases agree with TRBD1. Germline V gene sequence: CDR1 MDHEN, CDR2 SYDVKM. The V segment lost 6 bases and the J segment 3 bases; nucleotides outside the gene matches: 2. The CDR3 consists of 13 residues. The CDR3 nucleotides read TGTGCCAGCAGCCACAGGGGGACAGATACGCAGTATTTT. Translated, it gives CASSHRGTDTQYF.

This clonotype appeared a few times. The V call is TRBV6-1, the J call TRBJ1-2, with D possibly TRBD1 on 6 matching bases. Trimming stripped 6 bases from V and 2 bases from J, with 16 bases between. The CDR3 runs to 15 residues. Germline loops: CDR1 MNHNS, CDR2 SASEGT. In DNA form, the CDR3 reads TGTGCCAGCAGCTTCGGACAGTATCAAAACTATGGCTACACCTTC. Encoded protein: CASSFGQYQNYGYTF.

This clonotype was observed at least ten times. The rearrangement joins TRBV27 to TRBJ1-2; no definite D call. This CDR3 region has 14 residues. CDR1 is MNHEY, CDR2 SMNVEV, per germline (reference sequence). V was shortened by 2 bases and J by 5 bases, with 12 bases between the two germline ends. The CDR3 spells CASSLQRPTYGYTF. The CDR3 nucleotides read TGTGCCAGCAGTTTACAACGGCCCACTTATGGCTACACCTTC.

As concerns this clonotype: A junction end diverges from the germline sequence, so it may reflect a read error. The rearrangement joins TRBV29-1 to TRBJ1-1, with unresolved D. The CDR3 extends over 11 amino acids. CDR1 and CDR2 from the germline V gene are SQVTM and ANQGSEA. CDR3 bases: TGCAGCGTCCCCTTAGACACTAAAGCTTTCTTT. This codes for CSVPLDTKAFF.

There are a few counts of this clonotype. The chain joins TRBV4-1 to TRBJ2-1; TRBD2 matches at 10 bases. Germline V gene sequence: CDR1 MGHRA, CDR2 YSYEKL. CDR3 length: 15 amino acids. V shed 2 bases and J 4 bases; nucleotides not matched to a gene: 2. The CDR3 coding sequence is TGCGCCAGCAGCCAACTAGCGGGAGAATACAATGAGCAGTTCTTC. Protein: CASSQLAGEYNEQFF.

The chain uses TRBV5-5 and TRBJ2-5; 9 nucleotides match TRBD2. V trimming: 0 bases; J trimming: 0 bases; junction bases outside the gene matches: 3. Germline CDR1 reads SGHKS; CDR2 reads YYEKEE (reference sequence). The CDR3 has 16 residues. In DNA form, the CDR3 reads TGTGCCAGCAGCTTGGGACTAGCGGAGTACCAAGAGACCCAGTACTTC. This encodes CASSLGLAEYQETQYF.

Note on this clonotype: The junction differs from germline at one of its ends, possibly a read error. The chain has TRBV25-1 and TRBJ2-7; tentatively, D is TRBD2 (5 bases). Germline CDR1 and CDR2: MGHDK and SYGVNS. The CDR3 is 16 amino acids. In DNA form, the CDR3 reads TGTGCCATCAGTGAGTTGGCGGGTGCTAGACTCTACGAGCAGTACTTC. This sequence encodes CAISELAGARLYEQYF.

About this clonotype: This sequence may be a read error, since a much larger clone differs from it by one base. This chain joins TRBV24-1 and TRBJ2-7, with D perhaps TRBD1 (6 bases). This CDR3 spans 14 amino acids. Per germline, CDR1 KGHDR and CDR2 SFDVKD. With 3 bases removed from V and 7 bases from J, the gap between germline ends came to 15 bases. CDR3 amino acids: CATSDVAGVREQYF. CDR3 nucleotide sequence: TGTGCCACCAGTGATGTGGCAGGGGTACGAGAGCAGTACTTC.

The V gene is TRBV20-1, the J gene TRBJ2-4; 7 bases are shared with TRBD1. V was clipped by 6 bases and J by 9 bases; unmatched bases: 11. The CDR3 has 13 residues. CDR1 DFQATT and CDR2 SNEGSKA come from the germline V gene (reference sequence). The CDR3 reads CSASWTGVGIQYF. CDR3 DNA sequence: TGCAGTGCAAGCTGGACAGGTGTAGGCATTCAGTACTTC.

This clonotype was counted at least ten times. The V and J genes are TRBV28 and TRBJ1-1; D is undetermined. Germline V gene data show CDR1 as MDHEN and CDR2 as SYDVKM. Deletions cut 5 bases from V and 2 bases from J, with 9 bases between. This CDR3 comprises 13 residues. The CDR3 DNA follows: TGTGCCAGCAGTGTGGGGTACAACACTGAAGCTTTCTTT. Amino acid sequence: CASSVGYNTEAFF.

This rearrangement joins TRBV7-2 to TRBJ1-6; TRBD1 matches at 7 bases. The V gene's germline CDR1 is SGHTA and CDR2 FQGNSA. Losses at the gene ends were 2 bases for V and 7 bases for J; bases not matched to a gene: 8. CDR3 length: 16 amino acids. Here the CDR3 reads CASSLLPGGLNSPLHF. DNA of the CDR3: TGTGCCAGCAGCTTACTTCCAGGGGGTTTGAATTCACCCCTCCACTTT. Full variable domain (outside the CDR3, taken from reference TRBV7-2 and TRBJ1-6): GAGVSQSPSNKVTEKGKDVELRCDPISGHTALYWYRQSLGQGLEFLIYFQGNSAPDKSGLPSDRFSAERTGGSVSTLTIQRTQQEDSAVYLCASSLLPGGLNSPLHFGNGTRLTVT.